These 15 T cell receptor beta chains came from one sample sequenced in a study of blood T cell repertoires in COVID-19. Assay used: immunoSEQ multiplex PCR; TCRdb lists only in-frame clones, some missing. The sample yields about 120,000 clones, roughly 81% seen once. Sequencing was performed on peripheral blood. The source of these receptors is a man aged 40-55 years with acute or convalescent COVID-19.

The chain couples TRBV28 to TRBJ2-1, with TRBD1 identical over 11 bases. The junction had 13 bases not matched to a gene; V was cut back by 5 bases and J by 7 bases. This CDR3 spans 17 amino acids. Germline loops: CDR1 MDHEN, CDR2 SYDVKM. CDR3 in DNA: TGTGCCAGCAGTCCTACCCCCGGACAGGGGGCTTATAATGAGCAGTTCTTC. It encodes CASSPTPGQGAYNEQFF.

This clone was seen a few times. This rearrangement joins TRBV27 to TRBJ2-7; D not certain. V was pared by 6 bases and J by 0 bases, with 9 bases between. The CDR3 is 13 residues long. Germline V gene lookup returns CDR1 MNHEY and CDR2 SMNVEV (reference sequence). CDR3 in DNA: TGTGCCAGCAGCCCGACACACTCCTACGAGCAGTACTTC. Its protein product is CASSPTHSYEQYF.

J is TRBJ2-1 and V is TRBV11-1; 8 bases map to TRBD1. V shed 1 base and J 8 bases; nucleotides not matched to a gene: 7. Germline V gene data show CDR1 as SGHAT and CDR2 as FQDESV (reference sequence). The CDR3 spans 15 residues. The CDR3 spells CASSLGTGWYDEQFF. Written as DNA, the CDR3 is TGTGCCAGCAGCTTAGGGACAGGGTGGTACGATGAGCAGTTCTTC.

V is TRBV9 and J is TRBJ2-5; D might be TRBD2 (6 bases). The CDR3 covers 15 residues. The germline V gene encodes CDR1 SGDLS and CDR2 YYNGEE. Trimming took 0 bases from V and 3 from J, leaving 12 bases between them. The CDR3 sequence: CASSVVSPSEETQYF. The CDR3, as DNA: TGTGCCAGCAGCGTAGTCTCCCCTAGCGAAGAGACCCAGTACTTC.

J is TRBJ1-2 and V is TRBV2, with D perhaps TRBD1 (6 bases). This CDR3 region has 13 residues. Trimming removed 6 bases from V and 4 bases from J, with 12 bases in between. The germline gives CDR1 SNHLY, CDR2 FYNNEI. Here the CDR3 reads CASRQGLSYGYTF. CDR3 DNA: TGTGCCAGCAGGCAGGGGTTAAGCTATGGCTACACCTTC.

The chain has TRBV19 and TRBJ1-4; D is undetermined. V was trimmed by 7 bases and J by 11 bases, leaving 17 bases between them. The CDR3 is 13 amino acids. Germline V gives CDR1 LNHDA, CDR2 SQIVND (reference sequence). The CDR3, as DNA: TGTGCCAGTACCCCCCAACGGGAAGATAAACTGTTTTTT. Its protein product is CASTPQREDKLFF.

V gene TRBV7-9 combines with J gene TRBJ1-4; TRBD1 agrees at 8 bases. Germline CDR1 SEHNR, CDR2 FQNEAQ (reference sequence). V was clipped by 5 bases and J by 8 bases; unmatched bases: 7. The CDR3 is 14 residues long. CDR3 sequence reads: CASSRQGREEKLFF. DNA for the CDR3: TGTGCCAGCAGCAGACAGGGGCGGGAGGAAAAACTGTTTTTT.

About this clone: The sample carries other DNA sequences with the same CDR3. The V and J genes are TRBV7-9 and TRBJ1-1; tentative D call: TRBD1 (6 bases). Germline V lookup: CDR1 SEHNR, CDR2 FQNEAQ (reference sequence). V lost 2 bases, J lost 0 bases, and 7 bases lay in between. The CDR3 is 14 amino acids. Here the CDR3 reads CASSLTGMNTEAFF. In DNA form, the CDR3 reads TGTGCCAGCAGCTTAACAGGGATGAACACTGAAGCTTTCTTT.

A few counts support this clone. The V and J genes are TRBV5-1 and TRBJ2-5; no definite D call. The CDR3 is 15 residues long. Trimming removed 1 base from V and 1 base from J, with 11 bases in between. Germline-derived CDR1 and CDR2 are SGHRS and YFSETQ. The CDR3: CASSLNPQIQETQYF. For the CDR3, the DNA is TGCGCCAGCAGCTTGAACCCACAGATCCAAGAGACCCAGTACTTC.

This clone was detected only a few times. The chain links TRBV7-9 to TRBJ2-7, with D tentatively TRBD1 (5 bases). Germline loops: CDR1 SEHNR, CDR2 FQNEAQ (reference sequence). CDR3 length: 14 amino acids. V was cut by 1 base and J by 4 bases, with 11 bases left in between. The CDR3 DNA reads TGTGCCAGCAGCTTAGTCAGGGCCCCGTACGAGCAGTACTTC. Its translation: CASSLVRAPYEQYF.

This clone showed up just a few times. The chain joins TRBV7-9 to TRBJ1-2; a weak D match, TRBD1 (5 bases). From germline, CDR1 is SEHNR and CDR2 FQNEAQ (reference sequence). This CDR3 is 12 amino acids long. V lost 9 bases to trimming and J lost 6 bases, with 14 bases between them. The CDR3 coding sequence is TGTGCCAGTTCAGACCGGGGGGATGGCTACACCTTC. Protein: CASSDRGDGYTF.

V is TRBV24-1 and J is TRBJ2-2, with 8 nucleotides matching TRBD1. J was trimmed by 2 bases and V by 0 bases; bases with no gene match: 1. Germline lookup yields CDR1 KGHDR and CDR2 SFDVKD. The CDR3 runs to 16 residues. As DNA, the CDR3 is TGTGCCACCAGTGATTTGGGACAGGGAAACACCGGGGAGCTGTTTTTT. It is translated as CATSDLGQGNTGELFF.

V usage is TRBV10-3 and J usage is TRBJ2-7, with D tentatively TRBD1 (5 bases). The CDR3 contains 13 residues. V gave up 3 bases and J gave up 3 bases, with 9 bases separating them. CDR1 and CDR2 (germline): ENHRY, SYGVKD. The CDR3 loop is CAISEDSNYEQYF. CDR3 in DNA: TGTGCCATCAGTGAAGACAGTAACTACGAGCAGTACTTC.

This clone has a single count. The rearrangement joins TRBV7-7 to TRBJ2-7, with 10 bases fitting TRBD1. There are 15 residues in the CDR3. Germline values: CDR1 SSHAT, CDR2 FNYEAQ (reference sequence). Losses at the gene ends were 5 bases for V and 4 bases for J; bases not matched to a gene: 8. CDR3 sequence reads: CASSLGQGVGYEQYF. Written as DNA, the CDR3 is TGTGCCAGCAGCCTAGGACAGGGGGTGGGGTACGAGCAGTACTTC.

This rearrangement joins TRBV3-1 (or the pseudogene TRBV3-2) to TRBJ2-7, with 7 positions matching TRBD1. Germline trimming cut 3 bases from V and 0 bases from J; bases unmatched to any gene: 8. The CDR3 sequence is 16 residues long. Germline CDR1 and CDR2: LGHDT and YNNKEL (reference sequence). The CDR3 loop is CASSHVPGQASYEQYF. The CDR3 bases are TGTGCCAGCAGCCATGTCCCCGGACAGGCCTCCTACGAGCAGTACTTC.